This record covers a single T cell receptor beta chain. The target antigen is unknown. Before the COVID-19 pandemic, during about 2010-2018, CD4+ T cells were taken from unexposed donors. CD4 enrichment then naive enrichment separated naive from memory CD4+ cells. The sample comes from a study of CD4 T cells in relation to SARS-CoV-2 and coronaviruses. Study information: The restricting HLA molecule for shared crossreactive spike epitopes was mapped.

The study's findings and limits: Monoreactive clones expanded significantly more to SARS-CoV-2 than crossreactive clones did.

TCRdb's table, derived via immunoSEQ multiplex PCR, lists solely in-frame clones and lacks some. The sample contains 60,000 or so clones, roughly 93% of which appear only once. V was trimmed by 1 base and J by 4 bases, leaving 17 bases between them. The germline V gene encodes CDR1 SNHLY and CDR2 FYNNEI. This CDR3 spans 16 amino acids. The chain is built from TRBV2 and TRBJ2-7; the D call may be TRBD1 or TRBD2 (5 bases each). Sequencing used naive CD4+ T cells from PBMCs. Subset here: naive CD4+ T cells isolated by negative enrichment. The clonotype originates from a human donor in good health. The CDR3 is CASSEGRDPFHYEQYF. The CDR3 DNA follows: TGTGCCAGCAGTGAAGGTCGGGACCCTTTCCATTACGAGCAGTACTTC.